Shown below are 14 T cell receptor beta chains from a single sample sequenced in a study of cytomegalovirus exposure and HLA in healthy donors listed by TCRdb under 2017. Library preparation was by the immunoSEQ multiplex PCR assay. The multiplex PCR relied on a mix of 60 forward primers for TCR Vbeta segments and 13 reverse primers for TCR Jbeta segments. What TCRdb holds here is the immuneACCESS table cut down to in-frame rearrangements. Part of the clones is not present; checked against another copy, under half of the missing clones reflect an unresolved V gene, and the others are unexplained. In this sample the table shows about 190,000 clones, 70% to 75% of which occur a single time. The ten largest clones capture under 5% of the sample. Material: PBMCs. The receptor set was obtained from a man aged 30 to 45 in good health and CMV-seropositive.

J is TRBJ2-3 and V is TRBV5-1, with D uncertain. There are 16 residues in the CDR3. V dropped 0 bases and J dropped 0 bases, with 11 bases sitting between them. Germline assignment: CDR1 SGHRS and CDR2 YFSETQ. CDR3 region: CASSLEKKTSTDTQYF. The CDR3 coding sequence is TGCGCCAGCAGCTTGGAAAAGAAGACAAGCACAGATACGCAGTATTTT.

The chain couples TRBV7-2 to TRBJ2-7; TRBD1 agrees at 10 bases. Germline CDR1 reads SGHTA; CDR2 reads FQGNSA. The CDR3 has 16 amino acids. The V gene end was trimmed by 2 bases and the J gene end by 1 base; junction bases not matched to a gene: 5. The CDR3, as DNA: TGTGCCAGCAGCTTAACCGGGACAGGGGAATCCTACGAGCAGTACTTC. This encodes CASSLTGTGESYEQYF.

V usage is TRBV4-2 and J usage is TRBJ2-2; TRBD2 agrees at 9 bases. Germline loops: CDR1 LGHNA, CDR2 YNFKEQ. The CDR3 totals 18 residues. The junction had 6 bases not matched to a gene; V was cut back by 1 base and J by 0 bases. CDR3 bases: TGTGCCAGCAGCCAAGGATCAGCGGGGGGTACGAACACCGGGGAGCTGTTTTTT. Protein sequence: CASSQGSAGGTNTGELFF.

The chain joins TRBV5-6 to TRBJ2-3, with a possible D match to TRBD2 (5 bases). CDR1 and CDR2 (germline): SGHDT, YYEEEE. The CDR3 consists of 16 residues. V lost 2 bases and J lost 1, with 14 bases in between. The CDR3 spells CASSLRAVGGTDTQYF. CDR3 DNA sequence: TGTGCCAGCAGCTTAAGAGCGGTCGGGGGCACAGATACGCAGTATTTT.

This clone was seen a handful of times. The chain has TRBV28 and TRBJ2-7; D may be TRBD1 (6 bases). Germline-derived CDR1 and CDR2 are MDHEN and SYDVKM. CDR3 size: 14 residues. V lost 8 bases and J lost 4, with 18 bases in between. CDR3 sequence reads: CASGSGHRAYEQYF. Written as DNA, the CDR3 is TGTGCCAGCGGATCCGGTCACAGGGCTTACGAGCAGTACTTC.

This clone came up a few times. This sequence joins TRBV13 and TRBJ2-3; 7 bases are a match to TRBD1. The germline gives CDR1 PRHDT, CDR2 FYEKMQ (reference sequence). The CDR3 has 15 amino acids. V was pared by 3 bases and J by 5 bases, with 8 bases of the junction left unmatched. CDR3 DNA sequence: TGTGCCAGCAGCTTTTTGAGGGGGCGAGGAGATACGCAGTATTTT. Residues: CASSFLRGRGDTQYF.

This chain connects TRBV5-6 to TRBJ1-2, with unresolved D. Germline CDR1 reads SGHDT; CDR2 reads YYEEEE. Trimming left V 1 base short and J 4 bases short, with 8 bases between. The CDR3 spans 13 residues. CDR3 in DNA: TGTGCCAGCAGCTTGACTTCCGTCTATGGCTACACCTTC. Translating gives CASSLTSVYGYTF.

The chain carries TRBV30 and TRBJ2-3; perhaps TRBD1 as D (5 bases). The CDR3 consists of 13 residues. The germline V gene encodes CDR1 GTSNPN and CDR2 SVGIG (reference sequence). V was shortened by 3 bases and J by 4 bases, with 11 bases between the two germline ends. CDR3 nucleotide sequence: TGTGCCTGGAGGGGGCAGGGCCCAGATACGCAGTATTTT. Protein sequence: CAWRGQGPDTQYF.

This clone was counted once. This rearrangement joins TRBV5-4 to TRBJ2-5; 9 nucleotides line up with TRBD2. CDR3 length: 16 amino acids. Trimming at V came to 4 bases and at J to 5 bases, leaving 12 bases not matched to a gene. In germline, CDR1 is SGHNT, CDR2 YYREEE (reference sequence). CDR3 nucleotide sequence: TGTGCCAGCAGCCCACTTGAGCGGGGGGCCTGGGAGACCCAGTACTTC. The encoded protein is CASSPLERGAWETQYF.

This clone was observed a handful of times. The V call is TRBV10-3, the J call TRBJ2-6, with 13 bases that match TRBD2. CDR3 length: 20 residues. V shed 4 bases and J 4 bases; nucleotides not matched to a gene: 13. Germline lookup yields CDR1 ENHRY and CDR2 SYGVKD. CDR3 in amino acids: CAISGGVLAGGARGANVLTF. CDR3 nucleotides: TGTGCCATCAGTGGAGGGGTACTAGCGGGGGGGGCCCGGGGGGCCAACGTCCTGACTTTC.

Only a few counts were recorded for this clone. The gene calls are TRBV7-2 and TRBJ1-2; D not certain. Germline CDR1 SGHTA, CDR2 FQGNSA. The CDR3 totals 12 residues. Trimming cost V 1 base and J 8 bases, with 8 bases left between them. CDR3 bases: TGTGCCAGCAGCTTAGGTGGCGGAGGCTACACCTTC. It is translated as CASSLGGGGYTF.

This sequence joins TRBV6-1 and TRBJ1-2, with 9 bases matching TRBD1. The germline CDR1 and CDR2 sequences are MNHNS and SASEGT. CDR3 size: 16 residues. Unmatched junction bases numbered 6, after V lost 0 bases and J lost 4 bases. The CDR3 protein is CASSEAGQGGGYGYTF. The CDR3, as DNA: TGTGCCAGCAGTGAAGCGGGACAGGGAGGAGGCTATGGCTACACCTTC.

This clone was observed once. This chain connects TRBV7-2 to TRBJ2-2; possible D gene TRBD1, 5 bases. From germline, CDR1 is SGHTA and CDR2 FQGNSA. Deletions cut 2 bases from V and 6 bases from J, with 13 bases between. The CDR3 loop spans 15 amino acids. The DNA of the CDR3 is TGTGCCAGCAGCTTATCTGGCGGCAGGGCCGGGGAGCTGTTTTTT. Amino acid sequence: CASSLSGGRAGELFF.

The chain employs TRBV18 and TRBJ2-7; unclear D gene. V was clipped by 4 bases and J by 0 bases, with 10 bases between them. The germline CDR1 and CDR2 sequences are KGHSH and LQKENI. The CDR3 spans 14 residues. The CDR3 loop reads CASSLGVSSYEQYF. The CDR3 DNA follows: TGTGCCAGCTCACTGGGCGTTAGCTCCTACGAGCAGTACTTC.